The 15 T cell receptor beta chains given below trace back to one sample, sequenced in a study of T-cell memory formation after mild COVID-19. TCRdb called the 5' RACE reads again in MiXCR, with one record for every CDR3 protein. The data hold under 250,000 distinct CDR3 sequences, with 15% observed a single time. The source material was PBMCs or a T cell subset sorted from them (not recorded which). These receptors originate from an adult woman who had mild COVID-19 (a few samples of this study predate the infection). Cell type and time point are not known.

The chain joins TRBV5-1 to TRBJ2-1; D may correspond to TRBD1 or TRBD2 (6 bases each). Germline CDR1 reads SGHRS; CDR2 reads YFSETQ. CDR3 length: 16 residues. V was trimmed by 5 bases and J by 4 bases, leaving 19 bases between them. CDR3: CASRHIPGEDYNEQFF. In nucleotides, the CDR3 is TGCGCCAGCAGACATATACCAGGGGAGGATTACAATGAGCAGTTCTTC.

The sample holds a few counts of this clonotype. The genes are TRBV20-1 and TRBJ1-5; the D is unclear. V dropped 3 bases and J dropped 0 bases, with 6 bases sitting between them. CDR3 length: 13 residues. Germline loops: CDR1 DFQATT, CDR2 SNEGSKA (reference sequence). CDR3 region: CSASTDSNQPQHF. As DNA, the CDR3 is TGCAGTGCTAGTACGGATAGCAATCAGCCCCAGCATTTT.

The chain employs TRBV4-1 and TRBJ1-2; TRBD1 matches 7 bases. The germline V gene has CDR1 MGHRA and CDR2 YSYEKL. The trim removed 0 bases at V and 5 bases at J, leaving 6 bases unmatched. CDR3 length: 15 residues. Here the CDR3 DNA reads TGCGCCAGCAGCCAAGATCAGGGGGTTGGGTATGGCTACACCTTC. This gives the protein CASSQDQGVGYGYTF.

This clonotype was found a few times. The CDR3 protein is CASSRAGDYEQYF. The CDR3 nucleotides are TGTGCCAGCAGCCGAGCGGGGGACTACGAGCAGTACTTC. The rearrangement links TRBV3-1 to TRBJ2-7; 8 bases match TRBD2. This CDR3 contains 13 residues. The V and J ends lost 4 bases and 3 bases, in that order; junction bases with no gene match: 2. Germline V gene data show CDR1 as LGHDT and CDR2 as YNNKEL (reference sequence).

This clonotype has a handful of counts. The rearrangement uses TRBV7-9 and TRBJ1-5; 7 bases agree with TRBD1. With V trimmed by 6 bases and J by 7 bases, 6 bases remained unmatched. This CDR3 comprises 13 residues. Germline V CDR1 and CDR2: SEHNR, FQNEAQ (reference sequence). CDR3 nucleotide sequence: TGTGCCAGCAGTTTACAGGGGCCCCAGCCCCAGCATTTT. It yields the protein CASSLQGPQPQHF.

This chain joins TRBV11-3 and TRBJ1-3; the D is unclear. Trimming pared 4 bases from V and 0 bases from J, leaving 7 bases between. Germline CDR1 and CDR2: SGHNT and YENEEA. CDR3 size: 14 residues. The CDR3 DNA reads as TGTGCCAGCAGCTGGACGGACTCTGGAAACACCATATATTTT. Protein product: CASSWTDSGNTIYF.

The rearrangement joins TRBV12-3 or TRBV12-4 to TRBJ2-5, with TRBD2 as a possible D gene (5 bases). The V end lost 4 bases, the J end lost 1 base, and 7 bases lay between the germline ends. This CDR3 is 13 amino acids long. CDR3 region: CASSYSVQETQYF. CDR3 nucleotides: TGTGCCAGCAGTTATAGCGTCCAAGAGACCCAGTACTTC.

This clonotype appeared a few times. The chain uses TRBV7-8 and TRBJ2-2; maybe TRBD2 (5 bases). The ends were cut back, 5 bases at V and 1 base at J, with 11 bases in the middle. Germline lookup yields CDR1 SGHVS and CDR2 FQNEAQ. The CDR3 sequence is 15 residues long. The CDR3 region has the DNA TGTGCCAGCAGCCAGGACTCCTGGAACACCGGGGAGCTGTTTTTT. It translates to CASSQDSWNTGELFF.

This clonotype was seen many times. V usage is TRBV20-1 and J usage is TRBJ2-3; D call uncertain. The CDR3 runs to 12 residues. The germline CDR1 and CDR2 sequences are DFQATT and SNEGSKA (reference sequence). Trimming pared 4 bases from V and 1 base from J, leaving 6 bases between. CDR3: CSAIIGTDTQYF. Here the CDR3 DNA reads TGCAGTGCTATCATAGGCACAGATACGCAGTATTTT.

This clonotype was counted between two and nine times. The V gene is TRBV12-3 or TRBV12-4, the J gene TRBJ1-2, with 10 bases that match TRBD1. Trimming removed 2 bases from V and 4 bases from J; junction bases left unmatched: 7. There are 16 residues in the CDR3. This CDR3 is CASSLMDRGFFYGYTF. In DNA form, the CDR3 reads TGTGCCAGCAGTTTAATGGACAGGGGGTTTTTCTATGGCTACACCTTC.

Many counts were recorded for this clonotype. V gene TRBV5-1 combines with J gene TRBJ1-1; D may be TRBD1 (5 bases). Germline loops: CDR1 SGHRS, CDR2 YFSETQ. V lost 2 bases and J 5 bases, leaving 10 bases between the germline ends. The CDR3 sequence is 13 residues long. The CDR3 coding sequence is TGCGCCAGCAGCTTTACGGGGGGTACTGAAGCTTTCTTT. Translating it yields CASSFTGGTEAFF. Looking up the rest from reference TRBV5-1 and TRBJ1-1 gives the full variable domain: KAGVTQTPRYLIKTRGQQVTLSCSPISGHRSVSWYQQTPGQGLQFLFEYFSETQRNKGNFPGRFSGRQFSNSRSEMNVSTLELGDSALYLCASSFTGGTEAFFGQGTRLTVV.

The chain employs TRBV2 and TRBJ2-7; 10 positions agree with TRBD1. This CDR3 is 13 amino acids long. Germline V lookup: CDR1 SNHLY, CDR2 FYNNEI. V gave up 6 bases and J gave up 6 bases; unmatched junction bases: 5. The CDR3 spells CASSAGQGGEQYF. The CDR3 bases are TGTGCCAGCAGCGCCGGACAGGGGGGCGAGCAGTACTTC.

This clonotype was observed many times. J is TRBJ2-1 and V is TRBV7-2, with D maybe TRBD1 (5 bases). The CDR3 length is 15 residues. Trimming took 5 bases from V and 2 from J, leaving 13 bases between them. Looked up from germline, CDR1 is SGHTA and CDR2 is FQGNSA. The CDR3 DNA is TGTGCCAGCAGCCCGCAGGGTGCCCCCTACAATGAGCAGTTCTTC. Amino acids: CASSPQGAPYNEQFF.

V gene TRBV7-2 combines with J gene TRBJ1-6; no clear D. Trimming left V 5 bases short and J 7 bases short, with 15 bases between. Germline V CDR1 and CDR2: SGHTA, FQGNSA. This CDR3 is 15 amino acids long. Written as DNA, the CDR3 is TGTGCCAGCAGCCAACATGGACGGAGCAATTCACCCCTCCACTTT. This translates into CASSQHGRSNSPLHF.

This clonotype was seen repeatedly, ten times or more. The chain couples TRBV5-6 to TRBJ1-2; possible D gene TRBD1, 5 bases. This CDR3 contains 15 residues. V shed 1 base and J shed 2 bases, with 12 bases lying between them. CDR1 is SGHDT and CDR2 is YYEEEE in the germline V gene. This CDR3 reads CASSLIISGNYGYTF. The CDR3 coding sequence is TGTGCCAGCAGCTTGATCATTTCAGGGAACTATGGCTACACCTTC.